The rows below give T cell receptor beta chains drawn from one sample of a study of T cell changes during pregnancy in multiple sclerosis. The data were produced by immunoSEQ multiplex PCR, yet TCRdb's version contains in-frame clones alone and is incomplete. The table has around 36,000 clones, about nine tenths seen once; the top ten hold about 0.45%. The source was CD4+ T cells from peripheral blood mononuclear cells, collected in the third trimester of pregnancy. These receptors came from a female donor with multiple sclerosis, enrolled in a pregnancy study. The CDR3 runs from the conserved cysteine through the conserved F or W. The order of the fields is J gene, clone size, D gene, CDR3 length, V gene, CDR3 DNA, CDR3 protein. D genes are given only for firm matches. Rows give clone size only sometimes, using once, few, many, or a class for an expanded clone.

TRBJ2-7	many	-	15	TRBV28	TGTGCCAGCAGTTTCTTAGGGGGGGCCACCTACGAGCAGTACTTC	CASSFLGGATYEQYF
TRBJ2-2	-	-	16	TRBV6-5	TGTGCCAGCAGTTACTCCCGTCGTTCGAACACCGGGGAGCTGTTTTTT	CASSYSRRSNTGELFF
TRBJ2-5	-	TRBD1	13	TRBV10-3	TGTGCCACCAAGGTACAGGGGGAAGAGACCCAGTACTTC	CATKVQGEETQYF
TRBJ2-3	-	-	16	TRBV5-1	TGCGCCAGCAGCTTGTTGGGGGGAACCTTCACAGATACGCAGTATTTT	CASSLLGGTFTDTQYF
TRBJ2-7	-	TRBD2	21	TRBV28	TGTGCCAGCAGTCCCTTCGGCATAAGGGCTAGCGGTAGCTTTTCGATCTACGAGCAGTACTTC	CASSPFGIRASGSFSIYEQYF
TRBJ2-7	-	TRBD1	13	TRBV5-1	TGCGCCAGCGGTCGGACAGGGGGCTACGAGCAGTACTTC	CASGRTGGYEQYF
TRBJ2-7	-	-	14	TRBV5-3	TGTGCCAGAAGCTTAGAGTGGAGGGCTTATGAGCAGTACTTC	CARSLEWRAYEQYF
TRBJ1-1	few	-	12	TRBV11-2	TGTGCCAGCAGCTTAGGACAACTTGAAGCTTTCTTT	CASSLGQLEAFF
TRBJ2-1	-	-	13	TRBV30	TGTGCCTGGAATCAGGGCCGCTACAATGAGCAGTTCTTC	CAWNQGRYNEQFF
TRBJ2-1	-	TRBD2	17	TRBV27	TGTGCCAGCAGTTCAAGCCCCGGGACTAGCGACCACAATGAGCAGTTCTTC	CASSSSPGTSDHNEQFF
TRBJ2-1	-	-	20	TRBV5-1	TGCGCCAGCAGCTTGGTAGTTTTTGGGTCAGATCACTATACGTACAATGAGCAGTTCTTC	CASSLVVFGSDHYTYNEQFF
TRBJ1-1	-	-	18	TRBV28	TGTGCCAGCAGTCCTCCTTGGGGGACAAACTCTATGAACACTGAAGCTTTCTTT	CASSPPWGTNSMNTEAFF
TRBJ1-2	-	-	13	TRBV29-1	TGCAGCGTCTCCACCCCCGCGTATGATGGCTACACCTTC	CSVSTPAYDGYTF
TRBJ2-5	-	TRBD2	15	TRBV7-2	TGTGCCAGCAGCTTAGGAGCGGGGGACCAAGAGACCCAGTACTTC	CASSLGAGDQETQYF
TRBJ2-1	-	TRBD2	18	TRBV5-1	TGCGCCAGCAGCTTGGCCTCGGCAGCTAGCGGGACTATTGGTGAGCAGTTCTTC	CASSLASAASGTIGEQFF
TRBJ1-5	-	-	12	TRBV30	TGTGCCTACACTAGAGGCAATCAGCCCCAGCATTTT	CAYTRGNQPQHF
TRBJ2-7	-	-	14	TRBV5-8	TGTGCCAGCAGCTTGGTCAGGGCGACCTACGAGCAGTACTTC	CASSLVRATYEQYF
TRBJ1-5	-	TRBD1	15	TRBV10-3	TGTGCCATCAGTTCGGGACAGACGTCTGAACAGCCCCAGCATTTT	CAISSGQTSEQPQHF
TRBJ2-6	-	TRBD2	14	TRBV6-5	TGTGCCAGCGCACGGGAGGCCGGGGCCAACGTCCTGACTTTC	CASAREAGANVLTF
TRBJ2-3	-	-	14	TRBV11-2	TGTGCCAGCAGACCCTCGGGAGTGCGAGATACGCAGTATTTT	CASRPSGVRDTQYF
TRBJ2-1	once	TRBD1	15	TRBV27	TGTGCCAGCAGTTTAGTGTCCAGGGGGCTTTCCGAGCAGTTCTTC	CASSLVSRGLSEQFF
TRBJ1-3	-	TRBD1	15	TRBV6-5	TGTGCCAGCAGTTACTGGGACAGGGGGTCAAACACCATATATTTT	CASSYWDRGSNTIYF
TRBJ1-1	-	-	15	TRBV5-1	TGCGCCAGCAGAGAATGGAGTTTGGGGAACACTGAAGCTTTCTTT	CASREWSLGNTEAFF
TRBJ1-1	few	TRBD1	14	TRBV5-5	TGTGCCAGCAGCTCGGACAGGGGGAACACTGAAGCTTTCTTT	CASSSDRGNTEAFF
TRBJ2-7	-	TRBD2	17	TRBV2	TGTGCCAGCAACGGACCGGGACTAGCGGGAAGATCCTACGAGCAGTACTTC	CASNGPGLAGRSYEQYF
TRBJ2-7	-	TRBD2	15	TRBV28	TGTGCCAGCAGTCCTTGGACTAGCGGGACGTACGAGCAGTACTTC	CASSPWTSGTYEQYF
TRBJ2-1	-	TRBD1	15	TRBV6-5	TGTGCCAGCAGTTACCGGGACAGGGTAGTCAATGAGCAGTTCTTC	CASSYRDRVVNEQFF
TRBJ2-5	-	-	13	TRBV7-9	TGTGCCAGCAGCGACCGGACTAAAGAGACCCAGTACTTC	CASSDRTKETQYF
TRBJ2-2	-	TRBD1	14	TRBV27	TGTGCCAGCAGTTTTACACAGGGGGCCGGGGAGCTGTTTTTT	CASSFTQGAGELFF
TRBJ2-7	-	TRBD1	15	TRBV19	TGTGCCAGTAGTATATGGACAGGGAGCTCCTACGAGCAGTACTTC	CASSIWTGSSYEQYF
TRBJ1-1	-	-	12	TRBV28	TGTGCCAGCAGTTTATTCCAGGGAGGAACTTTCTTT	CASSLFQGGTFF
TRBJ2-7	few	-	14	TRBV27	TGTGCCAGCAGTTTAGTCCCGGCAGGCTACGAGCAGTACTTC	CASSLVPAGYEQYF